The 10 T cell receptor beta chains below come from one sample, sequenced in a study of blood T cell repertoires in COVID-19. Method: immunoSEQ multiplex PCR; TCRdb's copy keeps in-frame clones and lacks some. This repertoire shows around 150,000 clones, 60% to 80% found once; its top ten account for more than 8.5%. Sequenced input: peripheral blood. These TCRs come from a woman between 50 and 59 years old with active or convalescent COVID-19.

The chain carries TRBV6-5 and TRBJ2-7; 8 bases align to TRBD1. Germline loops: CDR1 MNHEY, CDR2 SVGAGI. Unmatched junction bases numbered 5, after V lost 2 bases and J lost 5 bases. The CDR3 is made up of 14 amino acids. The CDR3 DNA reads as TGTGCCAGCAGTTACAGGACAGGGCCCCACGAGCAGTACTTC. The encoded protein is CASSYRTGPHEQYF.

The chain carries TRBV6-5 and TRBJ2-1; 12 bases match TRBD1. There are 13 residues in the CDR3. Germline-derived CDR1 and CDR2 are MNHEY and SVGAGI. After removal of 6 bases from V and 15 bases from J, the junction contained 9 bases not matched to a gene. Written as DNA, the CDR3 is TGTGCCAGCAGGTCCGGGACAGGGGGCGCCGGGTTCTTC. It specifies CASRSGTGGAGFF.

The rearrangement links TRBV2 to TRBJ2-7; TRBD2 agrees at 15 bases. In germline, CDR1 is SNHLY, CDR2 FYNNEI. Germline trimming cut 9 bases from V and 9 bases from J; bases unmatched to any gene: 6. The CDR3 loop spans 13 amino acids. For the CDR3, the DNA is TGTGCCAGTAGGACTAGCGGGAGGGCCGGGCAGTACTTC. Amino acids: CASRTSGRAGQYF.

This clone showed up just once. This chain joins TRBV11-3 and TRBJ1-5, with D hard to call. Germline CDR1 is SGHNT and CDR2 is YENEEA. V was cut by 11 bases and J by 6 bases, with 8 bases left in between. The CDR3 is made up of 10 amino acids. Here the CDR3 DNA reads TGTGCCCGCGCGGGTCAGCCCCAGCATTTT. Translation gives CARAGQPQHF.

As concerns this clone: A much larger clone lies one base from this, so it may be a read error. This rearrangement joins TRBV6-2 or TRBV6-3 to TRBJ1-2; 7 positions agree with TRBD1. The length of the CDR3 is 12 residues. Germline-derived CDR1 and CDR2 are MNHEY and SVGEGT. V was pared by 6 bases and J by 4 bases, with 2 bases of the junction left unmatched. The CDR3 here is CASSRDSYGYTF. CDR3 nucleotides: TGTGCCAGCAGCCGGGACAGCTATGGCTACACCTTC.

The chain employs TRBV6-6 and TRBJ1-5, with no clear D. The CDR3 is made up of 16 amino acids. Germline lookup yields CDR1 MNHNY and CDR2 SVGAGI (reference sequence). V was cut by 2 bases and J by 4 bases, with 15 bases left in between. CDR3 DNA: TGTGCCAGCAGTTACACGGCCCTAGGAGGGAATCAGCCCCAGCATTTT. This sequence encodes CASSYTALGGNQPQHF.

The V call is TRBV4-2, the J call TRBJ1-1; D remains unclear. Germline loops: CDR1 LGHNA, CDR2 YNFKEQ. This CDR3 has 17 amino acids. Trimming removed 0 bases from V and 1 base from J, with 15 bases in between. As DNA, the CDR3 is TGTGCCAGCAGCCAAGATATCGCCAGGATAACGAACACTGAAGCTTTCTTT. The encoded protein is CASSQDIARITNTEAFF.

J is TRBJ1-2 and V is TRBV24-1; 9 bases agree with TRBD1. This CDR3 is built from 18 residues. Germline CDR1 and CDR2: KGHDR and SFDVKD. The V segment lost 2 bases and the J segment 2 bases; nucleotides outside the gene matches: 11. The CDR3 loop is CATSDSRDRAIGNYGYTF. Written as DNA, the CDR3 is TGTGCCACCAGTGATTCCCGGGACAGGGCCATTGGAAACTATGGCTACACCTTC.

In regard to this clone: A read error may be the cause here, since a much bigger clone is one base away. Other DNA sequences in this sample translate to the same CDR3. The chain has TRBV4-3 and TRBJ1-5; D gene ambiguous. Per germline, CDR1 LGHNA and CDR2 YSLEER. The CDR3 is 15 amino acids. CDR3 bases: TGCGCCAGTAGCCAAGATAGGGAGAGCAGTCAGCCCCAGCATTTT. Residues: CASSQDRESSQPQHF.

The rearrangement links TRBV11-2 to TRBJ1-2, with TRBD1 as a possible D gene (5 bases). The germline V gene encodes CDR1 SGHAT and CDR2 FQNNGV. The CDR3 covers 15 residues. The V end lost 0 bases, the J end lost 5 bases, and 13 bases lay between the germline ends. The chain's CDR3 is CASSLDGPGNYGYTF. The CDR3 bases are TGTGCCAGCAGCTTAGATGGGCCAGGGAATTATGGCTACACCTTC.